These 20 T cell receptor beta chains were all obtained from the same sample, sequenced in a study of blood T cell repertoires in COVID-19. The protocol was immunoSEQ multiplex PCR, while the TCRdb copy is restricted to in-frame clones and leaves out a portion. The table has about 220,000 clones, approximately 85% seen once. The sample was peripheral blood. Receptors originate from a woman in her sixties or seventies with COVID-19, enrolled during active disease.

This chain connects TRBV28 to TRBJ2-7; TRBD1 matches 9 bases. The CDR3 extends over 15 amino acids. The J segment lost 3 bases and the V segment lost 7 bases, leaving 10 bases of the junction unmatched. The V gene's germline CDR1 is MDHEN and CDR2 SYDVKM. Written as DNA, the CDR3 is TGTGCCAGCACCGTGGGGGGGACAGGGATCTACGAGCAGTACTTC. Translation gives CASTVGGTGIYEQYF. Full variable domain (outside the CDR3, taken from reference TRBV28 and TRBJ2-7): DVKVTQSSRYLVKRTGEKVFLECVQDMDHENMFWYRQDPGLGLRLIYFSYDVKMKEKGDIPEGYSVSREKKERFSLILESASTNQTSMYLCASTVGGTGIYEQYFGPGTRLTVT.

The genes are TRBV6-5 and TRBJ1-1, with D maybe TRBD1 (6 bases). The CDR3 consists of 13 residues. CDR1 MNHEY and CDR2 SVGAGI come from the germline V gene. V lost 6 bases and J 1 base, leaving 9 bases between the germline ends. The CDR3 DNA reads as TGTGCCAGCAGCCAACAGGGGAACACTGAAGCTTTCTTT. Amino acids: CASSQQGNTEAFF.

The rearrangement joins TRBV28 to TRBJ2-1, with D possibly TRBD2 on 6 matching bases. The CDR3 consists of 12 residues. Trimming left V 5 bases short and J 11 bases short, with 13 bases between. In germline, CDR1 is MDHEN, CDR2 SYDVKM. The DNA for the CDR3 is TGTGCCAGCAGTGAAGGCGGGGACCAGCAGTTCTTC. Amino acid sequence: CASSEGGDQQFF.

This clone was detected once. Different DNA sequences within this sample yield the same CDR3. The chain joins TRBV7-9 to TRBJ2-7; 7 bases are a match to TRBD1. The germline V gene has CDR1 SEHNR and CDR2 FQNEAQ (reference sequence). Trimming at V came to 3 bases and at J to 2 bases, leaving 4 bases not matched to a gene. The CDR3 sequence is 14 residues long. CDR3: CASSFRQGAYEQYF. CDR3 sequence (DNA): TGTGCCAGCAGCTTTCGTCAGGGGGCCTACGAGCAGTACTTC. The variable domain in full, completed from reference TRBV7-9 and TRBJ2-7, reads DTGVSQNPRHKITKRGQNVTFRCDPISEHNRLYWYRQTLGQGPEFLTYFQNEAQLEKSRLLSDRFSAERPKGSFSTLEIQRTEQGDSAMYLCASSFRQGAYEQYFGPGTRLTVT.

The genes are TRBV9 and TRBJ2-7, with a possible D match to TRBD2 (5 bases). The CDR3 spans 13 residues. With 0 bases removed from V and 5 bases from J, the gap between germline ends came to 9 bases. Germline V gene lookup returns CDR1 SGDLS and CDR2 YYNGEE. The CDR3 DNA follows: TGTGCCAGCAGCGTAGCACTAGTTAACGAGCAGTACTTC. The encoded protein is CASSVALVNEQYF.

This chain joins TRBV28 and TRBJ1-1; 7 nucleotides line up with TRBD1. CDR1 is MDHEN and CDR2 is SYDVKM in the germline V gene. V lost 5 bases, J lost 5 bases, and 11 bases stayed unmatched. CDR3 length: 15 amino acids. CDR3 DNA sequence: TGTGCCAGCAGTGTCTCTCAGGGGGGATGGACTGAAGCTTTCTTT. It specifies CASSVSQGGWTEAFF.

DNA for the CDR3: TGTGCCAGTAGTCCGGACAGGAGATCCTATGGCTACACCTTC. The encoded protein is CASSPDRRSYGYTF. The chain couples TRBV19 to TRBJ1-2, with 7 nucleotides matching TRBD1. Germline values: CDR1 LNHDA, CDR2 SQIVND (reference sequence). V lost 5 bases to trimming and J lost 4 bases; unmatched junction nucleotides: 7. The CDR3 is 14 amino acids.

This clone has a handful of counts. The V gene is TRBV6-5, the J gene TRBJ1-5; the D is unclear. CDR3 size: 13 residues. V was clipped by 6 bases and J by 2 bases, with 8 bases between them. Germline loops: CDR1 MNHEY, CDR2 SVGAGI. The DNA of the CDR3 is TGTGCCAGCAGGGCATCCCGCAATCAGCCCCAGCATTTT. Residues: CASRASRNQPQHF.

V gene TRBV5-1 combines with J gene TRBJ2-6; unclear D gene. CDR1 SGHRS and CDR2 YFSETQ come from the germline V gene. The CDR3 extends over 15 amino acids. V lost 5 bases and J lost 0, with 9 bases in between. CDR3 region: CASSPGTSGANVLTF. CDR3 bases: TGCGCCAGCAGTCCAGGCACCTCTGGGGCCAACGTCCTGACTTTC.

In this sample, this clone turned up once. This chain joins TRBV19 and TRBJ1-5; TRBD1 agrees at 7 bases. From germline, CDR1 is LNHDA and CDR2 SQIVND (reference sequence). The CDR3 has 13 amino acids. V was pared by 5 bases and J by 7 bases, with 5 bases of the junction left unmatched. CDR3 amino acids: CASSDRVGQPQHF. CDR3 sequence (DNA): TGTGCCAGTAGTGACAGGGTGGGGCAGCCCCAGCATTTT.

V is TRBV3-1 (or the pseudogene TRBV3-2) and J is TRBJ2-1, with D possibly being TRBD2 (6 bases). With 0 bases removed from V and 5 bases from J, the gap between germline ends came to 11 bases. This CDR3 spans 15 amino acids. CDR1 and CDR2 (germline): LGHDT, YNNKEL (reference sequence). CDR3 DNA: TGTGCCAGCAGCCAAGATCGTAGGAGGGACAATGAGCAGTTCTTC. Protein sequence: CASSQDRRRDNEQFF.

The chain employs TRBV28 and TRBJ1-1; a weak D match, TRBD1 (6 bases). V was pared by 2 bases and J by 7 bases, with 14 bases between. The CDR3 sequence is 14 residues long. Germline-derived CDR1 and CDR2 are MDHEN and SYDVKM. The CDR3 reads CASSLRSGAYEAFF. The CDR3 DNA reads TGTGCCAGCAGTTTAAGGTCAGGGGCCTATGAAGCTTTCTTT.

CDR3 nucleotides: TGTGCCAGCAGCTTAAATCGGGGTTCTACCGGGGAGCTGTTTTTT. Protein product: CASSLNRGSTGELFF. This chain links TRBV7-2 with TRBJ2-2; TRBD2 might be the D (5 bases). Germline CDR1 reads SGHTA; CDR2 reads FQGNSA. The V gene lost 2 bases and the J gene lost 5 bases, with 12 bases spanning the gap. The CDR3 loop spans 15 amino acids.

The chain joins TRBV6-6 to TRBJ2-7; weak D call: TRBD1 (5 bases). This CDR3 has 16 residues. CDR1 and CDR2 (germline): MNHNY, SVGAGI (reference sequence). V gave up 4 bases and J gave up 0 bases, with 16 bases separating them. This CDR3 is CASSSTGSQISYEQYF. CDR3 sequence (DNA): TGTGCCAGCAGTTCCACAGGAAGCCAGATCTCCTACGAGCAGTACTTC.

This clone was found once. The chain uses TRBV19 and TRBJ2-5; possible D gene TRBD2, 6 bases. Germline loops: CDR1 LNHDA, CDR2 SQIVND (reference sequence). The CDR3 totals 16 residues. V lost 5 bases and J 4 bases, leaving 20 bases between the germline ends. CDR3 in amino acids: CASSAPGGERGETQYF. CDR3 DNA: TGTGCCAGTAGTGCCCCCGGAGGGGAGAGAGGAGAGACCCAGTACTTC.

This clone has more than one count but fewer than ten. The CDR3 spells CASSYQRDYEQYF. DNA of the CDR3: TGTGCCAGCAGTTACCAGCGAGACTACGAGCAGTACTTC. The V call is TRBV6-9, the J call TRBJ2-7, with D unresolved. The V gene's germline CDR1 is MNHGY and CDR2 SVAAGI. Trimming removed 3 bases at V and 3 bases at J, with 9 bases between. The CDR3 is made up of 13 amino acids.

The chain carries TRBV7-2 and TRBJ2-3; D possibly corresponds to TRBD2 (5 bases). CDR3 length: 21 residues. The V end was cut by 0 bases, the J end by 4 bases, with 29 bases between. Germline loops: CDR1 SGHTA, CDR2 FQGNSA. The CDR3, as DNA: TGTGCCAGCAGCTTAGCGAGGGCCGCCCGGACCGGAAATAGAGGCGCAGATACGCAGTATTTT. It specifies CASSLARAARTGNRGADTQYF.

This rearrangement joins TRBV29-1 to TRBJ2-1; tentatively, D is TRBD2 (5 bases). This CDR3 spans 15 amino acids. Trimming removed 3 bases from V and 2 bases from J, with 14 bases in between. The germline gives CDR1 SQVTM, CDR2 ANQGSEA. Here the CDR3 reads CSVERRRPAYNEQFF. The CDR3 DNA reads TGCAGCGTTGAGCGGCGGAGGCCGGCCTACAATGAGCAGTTCTTC.

The V gene is TRBV14, the J gene TRBJ2-2; D may be TRBD1 (5 bases). There are 15 residues in the CDR3. V was clipped by 2 bases and J by 5 bases, with 12 bases between them. The germline gives CDR1 SGHDN, CDR2 FVKESK. DNA for the CDR3: TGTGCCAGCAGCCAAAGAGACAGAAGGACCGGGGAGCTGTTTTTT. Translated, it gives CASSQRDRRTGELFF.

The chain is built from TRBV5-4 and TRBJ2-3; 7 bases are a match to TRBD2. Germline-derived CDR1 and CDR2 are SGHNT and YYREEE (reference sequence). The V and J ends lost 5 bases and 0 bases, in that order; junction bases with no gene match: 12. The CDR3 sequence is 17 residues long. CDR3 DNA sequence: TGTGCCAGCAGTTCCTTCGGGGCTAGCGGAAGCACAGATACGCAGTATTTT. This translates into CASSSFGASGSTDTQYF.